One and the same sample provided the 14 T cell receptor beta chains below, sequenced in a study of early T cells in non-severe SARS-CoV-2 infection. MiXCR was run by TCRdb on the 5' RACE reads, yielding one entry per CDR3 protein. The profile covers 75,000 to 100,000 distinct CDR3 sequences, with about 15% appearing a single time and around 5.4% taken by the ten largest. The sequenced material came from whole blood. All receptors derive from an adult who was a healthcare worker with PCR-confirmed SARS-CoV-2 infection or an uninfected control (not recorded which).

This clonotype was observed at least ten times. The chain has TRBV20-1 and TRBJ1-1; 8 nucleotides agree with TRBD1. The germline CDR1 and CDR2 sequences are DFQATT and SNEGSKA (reference sequence). Trimming took 1 base from V and 1 from J; bases not matched to a gene: 2. This CDR3 is built from 14 residues. The chain's CDR3 is CSARGDRGNTEAFF. DNA for the CDR3: TGCAGTGCTAGAGGTGACAGGGGGAACACTGAAGCTTTCTTT.

The chain has TRBV4-3 and TRBJ2-1; D unclear. The germline gives CDR1 LGHNA, CDR2 YSLEER. V gave up 1 base and J gave up 3 bases, with 10 bases separating them. CDR3 length: 15 residues. Written as DNA, the CDR3 is TGCGCCAGCAGCCAAGTGTTAGCTAACTACAATGAGCAGTTCTTC. Encoded protein: CASSQVLANYNEQFF.

This clonotype has at least ten counts. J is TRBJ2-3 and V is TRBV7-3; the D gene is possibly TRBD1 (6 bases). The germline V gene encodes CDR1 SGHTA and CDR2 FQGTGA. The CDR3 extends over 14 amino acids. V shed 2 bases and J shed 2 bases, with 8 bases lying between them. CDR3 nucleotide sequence: TGTGCCAGCAGCTTACAGGGGAACACAGATACGCAGTATTTT. The encoded protein is CASSLQGNTDTQYF.

This clonotype was detected many times. The rearrangement uses TRBV5-1 and TRBJ2-3; TRBD2 might be the D (6 bases). The CDR3 length is 17 residues. Trimming left V 0 bases short and J 0 bases short, with 14 bases between. Looked up from germline, CDR1 is SGHRS and CDR2 is YFSETQ. This CDR3 is CASSLAAGLSSTDTQYF. Here the CDR3 DNA reads TGCGCCAGCAGCTTGGCGGCGGGACTCTCTAGCACAGATACGCAGTATTTT. Full variable domain (rest looked up from reference TRBV5-1 and TRBJ2-3): KAGVTQTPRYLIKTRGQQVTLSCSPISGHRSVSWYQQTPGQGLQFLFEYFSETQRNKGNFPGRFSGRQFSNSRSEMNVSTLELGDSALYLCASSLAAGLSSTDTQYFGPGTRLTVL.

This clonotype has more than one count but fewer than ten. The rearrangement joins TRBV11-2 to TRBJ2-1; 7 bases fit TRBD1. The CDR3 length is 15 residues. With V trimmed by 5 bases and J by 2 bases, 6 bases remained unmatched. CDR1 and CDR2 from the germline V gene are SGHAT and FQNNGV. CDR3 loop: CASSLSQGAYNEQFF. The DNA of the CDR3 is TGTGCCAGCAGCCTATCCCAGGGGGCCTACAATGAGCAGTTCTTC. Combining the CDR3 with reference TRBV11-2 and TRBJ2-1 gives the whole variable domain EAGVAQSPRYKIIEKRQSVAFWCNPISGHATLYWYQQILGQGPKLLIQFQNNGVVDDSQLPKDRFSAERLKGVDSTLKIQPAKLEDSAVYLCASSLSQGAYNEQFFGPGTRLTVL.

The chain links TRBV9 to TRBJ2-1, with D perhaps TRBD1 (5 bases). The CDR3 is 16 amino acids. V was cut by 0 bases and J by 4 bases, with 14 bases left in between. Germline CDR1 SGDLS, CDR2 YYNGEE. This chain's CDR3 is CASSVVAGMGYNEQFF. Written as DNA, the CDR3 is TGTGCCAGCAGCGTAGTGGCAGGGATGGGGTACAATGAGCAGTTCTTC.

The chain links TRBV28 to TRBJ2-5, with D hard to call. This CDR3 is built from 14 residues. Between the trimmed V and J ends, which lost 2 bases and 1 base, there was a span of 8 bases. Germline-derived CDR1 and CDR2 are MDHEN and SYDVKM. CDR3 sequence (DNA): TGTGCCAGCAGTTTAGTGGCAGCCCAAGAGACCCAGTACTTC. It translates to CASSLVAAQETQYF. The variable domain in full, completed from reference TRBV28 and TRBJ2-5, reads DVKVTQSSRYLVKRTGEKVFLECVQDMDHENMFWYRQDPGLGLRLIYFSYDVKMKEKGDIPEGYSVSREKKERFSLILESASTNQTSMYLCASSLVAAQETQYFGPGTRLLVL.

About this clonotype: The germline gene is not matched at one end of the junction; a read error may be the cause. V gene TRBV24-1 combines with J gene TRBJ1-2; D ambiguous. The CDR3 runs to 12 residues. Germline V gene data show CDR1 as KGHDR and CDR2 as SFDVKD. The CDR3 coding sequence is TGTACCACCAGTGGCCTGGGAGGTGGCTACACCTTC. Amino acids: CTTSGLGGGYTF.

This clonotype has more than one count but fewer than ten. The chain links TRBV3-1 to TRBJ1-1; a weak D match, TRBD1 (6 bases). The CDR3 has 14 amino acids. V was shortened by 4 bases and J by 2 bases, with 11 bases between the two germline ends. Per the germline V gene, CDR1 is LGHDT and CDR2 is YNNKEL (reference sequence). CDR3 DNA: TGTGCCAGCAGCCGCCAACAGGGTAACACTGAAGCTTTCTTT. This codes for CASSRQQGNTEAFF.

In this sample, this clonotype turned up a few times. This chain uses TRBV10-3 with TRBJ2-5; tentatively, D is TRBD1 (6 bases). Per germline, CDR1 ENHRY and CDR2 SYGVKD. V was cut by 8 bases and J by 7 bases, with 17 bases left in between. The CDR3 consists of 13 residues. CDR3 sequence reads: CAIGGADGATQYF. The DNA for the CDR3 is TGTGCCATCGGGGGCGCAGATGGGGCGACCCAGTACTTC.

The chain is built from TRBV5-4 and TRBJ2-5; 9 nucleotides align to TRBD2. Germline loops: CDR1 SGHNT, CDR2 YYREEE (reference sequence). The CDR3 runs to 16 residues. The J segment lost 2 bases and the V segment lost 4 bases, leaving 9 bases of the junction unmatched. CDR3 nucleotides: TGTGCCAGCAGCGTCCCTAGAGCGGGAGGACAAGAGACCCAGTACTTC. Its translation: CASSVPRAGGQETQYF. Drawing the rest from reference TRBV5-4 and TRBJ2-5, the complete variable domain is ETGVTQSPTHLIKTRGQQVTLRCSSQSGHNTVSWYQQALGQGPQFIFQYYREEENGRGNFPPRFSGLQFPNYSSELNVNALELDDSALYLCASSVPRAGGQETQYFGPGTRLLVL.

The chain employs TRBV28 and TRBJ1-4; D gene ambiguous. Trimming stripped 4 bases from V and 10 bases from J, with 13 bases between. Germline assignment: CDR1 MDHEN and CDR2 SYDVKM. The CDR3 length is 13 residues. The CDR3 is CASSSSKGGKLFF. CDR3 bases: TGTGCCAGCAGTTCCTCGAAGGGAGGAAAACTGTTTTTT.

The chain combines TRBV28 with TRBJ2-2, with a tentative D call TRBD1 (6 bases). The CDR3 extends over 14 amino acids. Germline assignment: CDR1 MDHEN and CDR2 SYDVKM. Trimming pared 5 bases from V and 4 bases from J, leaving 11 bases between. CDR3: CASSLYRATGELFF. CDR3 coding DNA: TGTGCCAGCAGTCTGTACAGGGCCACCGGGGAGCTGTTTTTT.

This clonotype came up a few times. The chain is built from TRBV9 and TRBJ1-2, with D possibly matching TRBD1 (5 bases). Germline loops: CDR1 SGDLS, CDR2 YYNGEE. V was shortened by 2 bases and J by 6 bases, with 14 bases between the two germline ends. The CDR3 has 14 amino acids. The CDR3 reads CASSVLGVGDGYTF. The CDR3 DNA reads as TGTGCCAGCAGCGTTCTGGGGGTCGGAGATGGCTACACCTTC.